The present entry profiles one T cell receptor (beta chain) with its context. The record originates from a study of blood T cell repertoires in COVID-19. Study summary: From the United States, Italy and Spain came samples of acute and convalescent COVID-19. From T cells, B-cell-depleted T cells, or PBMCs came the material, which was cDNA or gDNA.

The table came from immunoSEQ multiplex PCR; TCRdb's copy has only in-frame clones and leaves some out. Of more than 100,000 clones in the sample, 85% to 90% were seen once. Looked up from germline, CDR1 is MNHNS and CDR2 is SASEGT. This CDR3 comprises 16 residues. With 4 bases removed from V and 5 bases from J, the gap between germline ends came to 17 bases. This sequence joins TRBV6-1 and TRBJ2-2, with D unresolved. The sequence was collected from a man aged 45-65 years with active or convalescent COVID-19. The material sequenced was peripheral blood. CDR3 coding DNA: TGTGCCAGCAGTGTACGAGGCGGCTCCCCGACCGGGGAGCTGTTTTTT. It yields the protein CASSVRGGSPTGELFF.